This T cell receptor beta chain was recorded in a study of T-cell memory formation after mild COVID-19. Study-level information: There were largely donor-specific TCR clusters. Study-wide points: Still unconfirmed is whether the second-wave clones peaking on day 37 recognized SARS-CoV-2. Clones that contracted from day 15 to 85 were balanced CD4/CD8, while later expanders leaned CD4+. In pre-infection memory, a portion of responding clones appeared, which suggested that cross-reactive memory joined.

TCRdb passed the 5' RACE reads through MiXCR, listing each CDR3 protein once. The sample includes hundreds of thousands of distinct CDR3 sequences, roughly 14% of them seen just once. This clonotype occurred a few times. Its antigen remains unidentified. J gave up 4 bases and V 6 bases, and 6 bases lay outside the gene matches. Germline V gene lookup returns CDR1 KGHDR and CDR2 SFDVKD. CDR3 size: 15 residues. The V call is TRBV24-1, the J call TRBJ1-1, with 11 bases lining up with TRBD1. The source is an adult woman who had mild COVID-19 (a few samples of this study predate the infection). Cell type and time point are not known. Specimen: PBMCs or a T cell subset sorted from them (not recorded which). The CDR3 reads CATSSSGTGGTEAFF. The CDR3 bases are TGTGCCACCAGTTCCTCCGGGACAGGGGGCACTGAAGCTTTCTTT.